One sample yielded the 7 T cell receptor beta chains listed below, sequenced in a study of sequential checkpoint blockade in melanoma. Treatment defined: randomized to nivolumab then ipilimumab (arm A) or the reverse (arm B). TCRdb keeps only in-frame clones here, not all; method: immunoSEQ multiplex PCR. The sample has roughly 1,800 clones; over 15% are singletons. Here the sequenced sample was tumor tissue (inferred from file names), taken from a patient given nivolumab and ipilimumab in sequence. The receptor source for this set is a human donor with melanoma.

By its share, this clone is medium-sized. The chain recombines TRBV11-3 with TRBJ2-2; D is possibly TRBD1 (8 bases). The CDR3 runs to 15 residues. Germline V gene data show CDR1 as SGHNT and CDR2 as YENEEA. V lost 7 bases and J lost 3, with 15 bases in between. DNA for the CDR3: TGTGCCAGCATCAATACAGGGGGGGACACCGGGGAGCTGTTTTTT. As protein: CASINTGGDTGELFF.

J is TRBJ1-1 and V is TRBV6-8; D call uncertain. From germline, CDR1 is MNHGY and CDR2 SAAAGT. The CDR3 sequence is 13 residues long. V gave up 3 bases and J gave up 3 bases, with 8 bases separating them. As DNA, the CDR3 is TGTGCCAGCAGTTATAGGGATGACACTGAAGCTTTCTTT. Encoded protein: CASSYRDDTEAFF.

The CDR3 reads CASSLGYSNQPQHF. The CDR3 DNA reads as TGCGCCAGCAGCTTGGGGTATAGCAATCAGCCCCAGCATTTT. The V gene is TRBV5-1, the J gene TRBJ1-5, with D uncertain. The germline gives CDR1 SGHRS, CDR2 YFSETQ. CDR3 size: 14 residues. Trimming took 0 bases from V and 0 from J, leaving 4 bases between them.

This rearrangement joins TRBV6-8 to TRBJ2-7; 11 nucleotides align to TRBD2. This CDR3 spans 19 amino acids. J was trimmed by 2 bases and V by 5 bases; bases with no gene match: 17. CDR1 is MNHGY, CDR2 SAAAGT, per germline. The CDR3 DNA is TGTGCCAGCAGTGACCTCTTCCTAGCGGGAGGCCTCAGAGCCTACGAGCAGTACTTC. Amino acids: CASSDLFLAGGLRAYEQYF.

Judged by abundance, this clone is medium-sized (0.01 to 0.1%). This chain links TRBV11-3 with TRBJ2-5, with 9 bases identical to TRBD1. Germline CDR1 is SGHNT and CDR2 is YENEEA. Trimming cost V 3 bases and J 4 bases; bases outside gene matches: 9. The CDR3 runs to 16 residues. The CDR3 spells CASSLDRDRARETQYF. The CDR3 DNA reads TGTGCCAGCAGCTTGGATCGGGACAGGGCTCGAGAGACCCAGTACTTC. Looking up the rest from reference TRBV11-3 and TRBJ2-5 gives the full variable domain: EAGVVQSPRYKIIEKKQPVAFWCNPISGHNTLYWYLQNLGQGPELLIRYENEEAVDDSQLPKDRFSAERLKGVDSTLKIQPAELGDSAVYLCASSLDRDRARETQYFGPGTRLLVL.

This clone is termed medium-sized. The CDR3 spells CASTLGSPLRNTEAFF. Written as DNA, the CDR3 is TGTGCCAGCACCCTAGGGTCCCCCCTGAGGAACACTGAAGCTTTCTTT. This chain connects TRBV11-3 to TRBJ1-1; D gene ambiguous. CDR1 is SGHNT and CDR2 is YENEEA in the germline V gene. This CDR3 contains 16 residues. V lost 7 bases to trimming and J lost 1 base, with 19 bases between them.

This clone was counted between two and nine times. The chain joins TRBV28 to TRBJ1-1; D may be TRBD1 (6 bases). Germline V CDR1 and CDR2: MDHEN, SYDVKM. The CDR3 extends over 14 amino acids. The V end was cut by 4 bases, the J end by 1 base, with 10 bases between. CDR3 DNA: TGTGCCAGCAGTTCCGGGGGCGAGAACACTGAAGCTTTCTTT. Translation: CASSSGGENTEAFF.